The 32 T cell receptor beta chains listed next were all sequenced from one sample in a study of blood T cell repertoires in COVID-19. The data were produced by immunoSEQ multiplex PCR, yet TCRdb's version contains in-frame clones alone and is incomplete. This sample yields approximately 300,000 clones, of which 70% to 90% are seen a single time; around 4.5% belongs to the top ten. The sample was peripheral blood. The receptors come from a woman aged 50 to 60 with active or convalescent COVID-19.

The chain joins TRBV5-1 to TRBJ2-1, with 11 nucleotides matching TRBD2. The CDR3 is 16 amino acids. Trimming cost V 0 bases and J 6 bases; bases outside gene matches: 5. Germline V lookup: CDR1 SGHRS, CDR2 YFSETQ. The CDR3 DNA reads TGCGCCAGCAGCTTGGAAGGACTAGCGGGTATCAATGAGCAGTTCTTC. The encoded protein is CASSLEGLAGINEQFF.

The chain links TRBV6-5 to TRBJ2-2; a possible D gene is TRBD2 (5 bases). The CDR3 is 13 residues long. The germline V gene encodes CDR1 MNHEY and CDR2 SVGAGI. V lost 6 bases and J 4 bases, leaving 9 bases between the germline ends. In DNA, the CDR3 is TGTGCCAGCAGCGGACTCCCCACCGGGGAGCTGTTTTTT. It specifies CASSGLPTGELFF.

The chain employs TRBV3-1 (or the pseudogene TRBV3-2) and TRBJ2-3; D perhaps matches TRBD2 (5 bases). Germline-derived CDR1 and CDR2 are LGHDT and YNNKEL (reference sequence). The length of the CDR3 is 14 residues. Trimming took off 2 bases at V and 6 bases at J, with 12 bases between the two ends. The CDR3 spells CASSQITRGDTQYF. For the CDR3, the DNA is TGTGCCAGCAGCCAAATCACTCGCGGGGATACGCAGTATTTT.

The gene calls are TRBV5-6 and TRBJ2-4, with 7 bases matching TRBD1. The CDR3 consists of 13 residues. Trimming took 4 bases from V and 8 from J; bases not matched to a gene: 6. CDR1 SGHDT and CDR2 YYEEEE come from the germline V gene. The CDR3 nucleotides read TGTGCCAGCAGCGGAACAGGGGTGGACATTCAGTACTTC. Translation: CASSGTGVDIQYF.

The chain has TRBV2 and TRBJ1-1, with 7 bases that match TRBD1. Germline V gives CDR1 SNHLY, CDR2 FYNNEI. The V and J ends lost 9 bases and 1 base, in that order; junction bases with no gene match: 5. The CDR3 extends over 13 amino acids. Here the CDR3 reads CASGQARNTEAFF. The CDR3 bases are TGTGCCAGTGGACAGGCGAGGAACACTGAAGCTTTCTTT.

The chain carries TRBV6-5 and TRBJ1-1; TRBD1 agrees at 8 bases. The CDR3 totals 14 residues. The V gene's germline CDR1 is MNHEY and CDR2 SVGAGI. J gave up 5 bases and V 8 bases, and 10 bases lay outside the gene matches. CDR3 amino acids: CASGSQGAQTEAFF. CDR3 DNA: TGTGCCAGCGGCTCGCAGGGGGCGCAGACTGAAGCTTTCTTT.

This sequence joins TRBV18 and TRBJ2-1; no firm D call. This CDR3 has 12 residues. Germline V lookup: CDR1 KGHSH, CDR2 LQKENI. V lost 4 bases to trimming and J lost 8 bases, with 9 bases between them. The CDR3 region is CASSLAAHEQFF. Written as DNA, the CDR3 is TGTGCCAGCTCACTAGCAGCACATGAGCAGTTCTTC.

This chain connects TRBV4-1 to TRBJ2-1; 14 nucleotides agree with TRBD2. The CDR3 is 19 amino acids. Looked up from germline, CDR1 is MGHRA and CDR2 is YSYEKL. Trimming removed 4 bases from V and 5 bases from J; junction bases left unmatched: 13. As DNA, the CDR3 is TGCGCCAGCAGCCGGCGGACAGGAGGACTAGCGGGAGGCGACAATGAGCAGTTCTTC. Translating gives CASSRRTGGLAGGDNEQFF.

The chain is built from TRBV12-2 and TRBJ2-5; the DNA was not used to check the table's D call, TRBD1. TRBV12-2 represents a pseudogene. The CDR3 runs 17 residues. The CDR3 DNA is TGTGCAAGTCGCTTAACAACAGCTATTGGATCCGAAGAGACCCAGTACTTC. Its translation: CASRLTTAIGSEETQYF.

The rearrangement uses TRBV28 and TRBJ1-1, with D possibly TRBD1 on 5 matching bases. From germline, CDR1 is MDHEN and CDR2 SYDVKM. This CDR3 is 16 amino acids long. Trimming removed 3 bases from V and 1 base from J, with 15 bases in between. As DNA, the CDR3 is TGTGCCAGCAGTTTTGGGGATTGGGGCAAGAACACTGAAGCTTTCTTT. It encodes CASSFGDWGKNTEAFF.

The table lists this clone with a count of one. The V gene is TRBV5-1, the J gene TRBJ2-7; 8 positions agree with TRBD1. This CDR3 region has 15 residues. Trimming cost V 4 bases and J 3 bases; bases outside gene matches: 9. The germline V gene encodes CDR1 SGHRS and CDR2 YFSETQ. The DNA for the CDR3 is TGCGCCAGCAGCGGGGTGAACAGGGGGAACTACGAGCAGTACTTC. Its protein is CASSGVNRGNYEQYF.

The chain uses TRBV24-1 and TRBJ1-2, with TRBD1 as a possible D gene (5 bases). CDR3 length: 13 residues. V was trimmed by 9 bases and J by 1 base, leaving 11 bases between them. Per germline, CDR1 KGHDR and CDR2 SFDVKD. In nucleotides, the CDR3 is TGTGCCACCCGGGGGGGTTTTAACTATGGCTACACCTTC. The encoded protein is CATRGGFNYGYTF.

The rearrangement links TRBV2 to TRBJ2-7; D may be TRBD2 (6 bases). The CDR3 has 17 amino acids. In germline, CDR1 is SNHLY, CDR2 FYNNEI. Trimming took 3 bases from V and 5 from J, leaving 23 bases between them. The CDR3 is CASSEAEGWSTRNEQYF. CDR3 sequence (DNA): TGTGCCAGCAGTGAGGCGGAGGGGTGGAGTACCCGGAACGAGCAGTACTTC.

This rearrangement joins TRBV15 to TRBJ1-3; D not resolved. Germline loops: CDR1 LNHNV, CDR2 YYDKDF (reference sequence). The V end was cut by 0 bases, the J end by 4 bases, with 10 bases between. The CDR3 contains 15 residues. The CDR3, as DNA: TGTGCCACCAGCAGAGATCGTGTGGCCGGAAACACCATATATTTT. Its protein is CATSRDRVAGNTIYF.

This clone was seen a few times. The chain combines TRBV20-1 with TRBJ1-6, with 10 bases identical to TRBD1. V shed 5 bases, J shed 17 bases, and the junction held 6 bases outside the gene matches. Germline loops: CDR1 DFQATT, CDR2 SNEGSKA (reference sequence). The CDR3 extends over 11 amino acids. The CDR3 DNA follows: TGCAGTGCTTCCGGGACAGGGGAGGTCCACTTT. It specifies CSASGTGEVHF.

V and J are TRBV4-1 and TRBJ2-3; TRBD2 matches 7 bases. The CDR3 is 15 residues long. CDR1 and CDR2 (germline): MGHRA, YSYEKL. V dropped 0 bases and J dropped 8; count of bases not matched to a gene: 8. CDR3 loop: CASSQEGAGGSTQYF. The CDR3 DNA sequence: TGCGCCAGCAGCCAAGAAGGAGCGGGCGGGAGTACGCAGTATTTT.

This chain joins TRBV19 and TRBJ1-3; 10 bases map to TRBD1. CDR3 size: 15 residues. Per germline, CDR1 LNHDA and CDR2 SQIVND (reference sequence). V was pared by 6 bases and J by 3 bases, with 5 bases of the junction left unmatched. The CDR3 region has the DNA TGTGCCAGTAGGACAGGGGGCAGCTTTGGAAACACCATATATTTT. It codes for CASRTGGSFGNTIYF.

The chain recombines TRBV19 with TRBJ2-7; D gene uncertain. This CDR3 is built from 14 residues. Germline CDR1 reads LNHDA; CDR2 reads SQIVND (reference sequence). V lost 6 bases, J lost 7 bases, and 19 bases lay in between. The CDR3 loop is CASRPTRDTQEQYF. CDR3 bases: TGTGCCAGTAGGCCCACCCGCGACACCCAGGAGCAGTACTTC.

This clone was seen only a few times. The J gene is TRBJ1-6, the V gene TRBV7-9, with D uncertain. The CDR3 loop spans 14 amino acids. In germline, CDR1 is SEHNR, CDR2 FQNEAQ (reference sequence). V was trimmed by 5 bases and J by 8 bases, leaving 13 bases between them. The chain's CDR3 is CASSPETSYSPLHF. CDR3 nucleotides: TGTGCCAGCAGCCCGGAGACTAGTTATTCACCCCTCCACTTT.

The genes are TRBV7-9 and TRBJ1-4, with TRBD1 as a possible D gene (5 bases). The V gene's germline CDR1 is SEHNR and CDR2 FQNEAQ (reference sequence). The CDR3 loop spans 15 amino acids. V was cut by 1 base and J by 8 bases, with 14 bases left in between. CDR3 in amino acids: CASSLEGTSGEKLFF. The CDR3 coding sequence is TGTGCCAGCAGCTTAGAAGGGACTTCGGGGGAAAAACTGTTTTTT. The variable domain in full, with the rest retrieved from reference TRBV7-9 and TRBJ1-4, is DTGVSQNPRHKITKRGQNVTFRCDPISEHNRLYWYRQTLGQGPEFLTYFQNEAQLEKSRLLSDRFSAERPKGSFSTLEIQRTEQGDSAMYLCASSLEGTSGEKLFFGSGTQLSVL.

This clone was seen only once. The J gene is TRBJ1-1, the V gene TRBV2; no clear D. Trimming took off 7 bases at V and 3 bases at J, with 12 bases between the two ends. CDR1 and CDR2 (germline): SNHLY, FYNNEI. The CDR3 is 13 residues long. In DNA form, the CDR3 reads TGTGCCAGCATAAGATCCGAGGACACTGAAGCTTTCTTT. Amino acid sequence: CASIRSEDTEAFF.

The chain links TRBV18 to TRBJ2-3; 8 positions agree with TRBD2. CDR1 and CDR2 from the germline V gene are KGHSH and LQKENI. The trim removed 5 bases at V and 4 bases at J, leaving 5 bases unmatched. CDR3 length: 14 amino acids. This chain's CDR3 is CASSFGLAPDTQYF. DNA for the CDR3: TGTGCCAGCTCATTCGGACTAGCCCCAGATACGCAGTATTTT. Filled out from reference TRBV18 and TRBJ2-3, the complete variable domain reads NAGVMQNPRHLVRRRGQEARLRCSPMKGHSHVYWYRQLPEEGLKFMVYLQKENIIDESGMPKERFSAEFPKEGPSILRIQQVVRGDSAAYFCASSFGLAPDTQYFGPGTRLTVL.

This clone was found many times. V gene TRBV4-1 combines with J gene TRBJ2-1; TRBD2 agrees at 13 bases. The V gene end was trimmed by 4 bases and the J gene end by 7 bases; junction bases not matched to a gene: 4. Germline V gene sequence: CDR1 MGHRA, CDR2 YSYEKL. There are 15 residues in the CDR3. The CDR3 DNA reads TGCGCCAGCAGCCGCGGACTAGCGGGAGAAAATGAGCAGTTCTTC. Protein sequence: CASSRGLAGENEQFF.

J is TRBJ2-1 and V is TRBV27; 8 bases fit TRBD2. The CDR3 has 15 amino acids. Trimming at V came to 2 bases and at J to 6 bases, leaving 6 bases not matched to a gene. The germline gives CDR1 MNHEY, CDR2 SMNVEV (reference sequence). CDR3 region: CASSLEAGVGNEQFF. DNA of the CDR3: TGTGCCAGCAGTTTAGAAGCGGGAGTGGGCAATGAGCAGTTCTTC.

The chain employs TRBV25-1 and TRBJ1-2, with 7 bases matching TRBD1. The V gene's germline CDR1 is MGHDK and CDR2 SYGVNS. This CDR3 comprises 14 residues. Losses at the gene ends were 5 bases for V and 2 bases for J; bases not matched to a gene: 5. CDR3: CASSRDSPNYGYTF. In DNA, the CDR3 is TGTGCCAGCAGTCGGGACAGTCCCAACTATGGCTACACCTTC.

The chain carries TRBV9 and TRBJ2-3; D is perhaps TRBD1 (6 bases). The V gene's germline CDR1 is SGDLS and CDR2 YYNGEE. The CDR3 covers 16 residues. The V end was cut by 0 bases, the J end by 4 bases, with 15 bases between. The CDR3 sequence: CASSVEVDRRSDTQYF. CDR3 DNA sequence: TGTGCCAGCAGCGTAGAGGTTGACAGGAGATCAGATACGCAGTATTTT.

This clone was counted a few times. The chain uses TRBV5-4 and TRBJ2-5, with a weak D call TRBD1 (5 bases). The V end was cut by 2 bases, the J end by 4 bases, with 15 bases between. CDR1 and CDR2 (germline): SGHNT, YYREEE (reference sequence). The CDR3 consists of 15 residues. The CDR3 protein is CASSLPGTTGETQYF. CDR3 coding DNA: TGTGCCAGCAGCTTACCGGGCACAACAGGAGAGACCCAGTACTTC. Drawing the rest from reference TRBV5-4 and TRBJ2-5, the complete variable domain is ETGVTQSPTHLIKTRGQQVTLRCSSQSGHNTVSWYQQALGQGPQFIFQYYREEENGRGNFPPRFSGLQFPNYSSELNVNALELDDSALYLCASSLPGTTGETQYFGPGTRLLVL.

V usage is TRBV4-1 and J usage is TRBJ2-7; 7 positions agree with TRBD1. The junction had 7 bases not matched to a gene; V was cut back by 4 bases and J by 7 bases. Per the germline V gene, CDR1 is MGHRA and CDR2 is YSYEKL. The CDR3 is 13 residues long. The CDR3 DNA is TGCGCCAGCAGCCGATCCGGGACAGATGAGCAGTACTTC. It is translated as CASSRSGTDEQYF.

The CDR3 DNA follows: TGTGCCAGCAGCTTTGGGACTAGCGGAATAGAGTTCTTC. Residues: CASSFGTSGIEFF. The V gene is TRBV7-2, the J gene TRBJ2-1; 11 positions agree with TRBD2. CDR3 size: 13 residues. Germline V gene data show CDR1 as SGHTA and CDR2 as FQGNSA. V gave up 3 bases and J gave up 14 bases; unmatched junction bases: 6.

This sequence joins TRBV13 and TRBJ1-1; D remains unclear. From germline, CDR1 is PRHDT and CDR2 FYEKMQ (reference sequence). The ends were cut back, 0 bases at V and 5 bases at J, with 4 bases in the middle. The CDR3 covers 12 residues. CDR3 coding DNA: TGTGCCAGCAGCTTAGGGGCAACTGAAGCTTTCTTT. Translating gives CASSLGATEAFF. Full variable domain (outside the CDR3, taken from reference TRBV13 and TRBJ1-1): AAGVIQSPRHLIKEKRETATLKCYPIPRHDTVYWYQQGPGQDPQFLISFYEKMQSDKGSIPDRFSAQQFSDYHSELNMSSLELGDSALYFCASSLGATEAFFGQGTRLTVV.

V usage is TRBV21-1 and J usage is TRBJ2-5; TRBD1, the table's D call, lacks a check against the DNA. TRBV21-1 is deemed a pseudogene. CDR3 length: 16 residues. DNA of the CDR3: TGTGCCAGCAGCAAACCGCAAACAGAGTACCAAGAGACCCAGTACTTC. It yields the protein CASSKPQTEYQETQYF.

This sequence joins TRBV9 and TRBJ2-1, with TRBD2 as a possible D gene (6 bases). In germline, CDR1 is SGDLS, CDR2 YYNGEE. The CDR3 is 15 amino acids. The V and J ends lost 4 bases and 3 bases respectively, with 14 bases between them. The DNA for the CDR3 is TGTGCCAGCAGCCCCTGGGACTCCTTCTACAATGAGCAGTTCTTC. It is translated as CASSPWDSFYNEQFF.